The 21 T cell receptor beta chains below come from one sample, sequenced in a study of monozygotic twins with inflammatory bowel disease. TCRdb re-called the 5' RACE reads, yielding one record per CDR3 amino acid sequence without DNA. Here the sample table reports just over 300,000 distinct CDR3 sequences. The sequenced sample was blood. These receptors all come from a human donor with ulcerative colitis or Crohn's disease, or a healthy co-twin of an affected twin (not recorded which).

The chain uses TRBV7-9 and TRBJ2-2; the TCRdb D gene call, TRBD1, has no DNA to confirm it. Germline assignment: CDR1 SEHNR and CDR2 FQNEAQ (reference sequence). This CDR3 is 17 amino acids long. Here the CDR3 reads CASSLGPDRGYTGELFF.

J is TRBJ1-3 and V is TRBV6-2 or TRBV6-3; the TCRdb call, TRBD1, lacks DNA for checking. CDR1 is MNHEY, CDR2 SVGEGT, per germline. There are 15 residues in the CDR3. The CDR3 protein is CASSYGTASGNTIYF.

This chain uses TRBV12-3 or TRBV12-4 with TRBJ1-5; the TCRdb D gene call, TRBD1, has no DNA to confirm it. The CDR3 contains 13 residues. The CDR3 loop reads CASSPGGDQPQHF.

The chain is built from TRBV24-1 and TRBJ2-1; TCRdb names TRBD1, which stays unverified in the absence of DNA. This CDR3 comprises 17 residues. The germline V gene has CDR1 KGHDR and CDR2 SFDVKD. The chain's CDR3 is CATSDAQTTPMYNEQFF.

The gene calls are TRBV6-6 and TRBJ1-5; TCRdb's D call of TRBD1 is untestable without DNA. Looked up from germline, CDR1 is MNHNY and CDR2 is SVGAGI (reference sequence). This CDR3 comprises 14 residues. The CDR3 sequence is CASSYRDRTQPQHF.

The genes are TRBV7-3 and TRBJ2-3; without DNA, the TCRdb call of TRBD2 cannot be checked. The CDR3 extends over 15 amino acids. Germline CDR1 is SGHTA and CDR2 is FQGTGA. This chain's CDR3 is CASSSSGGVRDTQYF.

The gene calls are TRBV28 and TRBJ1-5; the TCRdb call, TRBD1, lacks DNA for checking. The CDR3 length is 12 residues. From germline, CDR1 is MDHEN and CDR2 SYDVKM. The CDR3 loop is CASSSGTGVGYF.

This chain uses TRBV7-2 with TRBJ2-5; checking the TCRdb D call of TRBD2 is not possible without DNA. CDR3 length: 15 residues. Germline-derived CDR1 and CDR2 are SGHTA and FQGNSA. CDR3 protein: CASSSHGVGGETQYF.

V and J are TRBV27 and TRBJ2-3; TCRdb lists TRBD2, though no DNA is available to test this call. There are 19 residues in the CDR3. Germline values: CDR1 MNHEY, CDR2 SMNVEV (reference sequence). The CDR3 spells CASSLFGGVGTRSTDTQYF.

This chain uses TRBV13 with TRBJ2-1; the D gene TCRdb calls, TRBD2, cannot be checked with no DNA. This CDR3 has 15 residues. CDR1 and CDR2 (germline): PRHDT, FYEKMQ (reference sequence). The CDR3: CASSPSGRAGNEQFF.

V usage is TRBV29-1 and J usage is TRBJ1-1. This CDR3 has 14 residues. Per germline, CDR1 SQVTM and CDR2 ANQGSEA. The CDR3 loop reads CSVESAGPNTEAFF.

The chain carries TRBV20-1 and TRBJ1-2. CDR1 is DFQATT, CDR2 SNEGSKA, per germline (reference sequence). This CDR3 comprises 13 residues. The CDR3: CSAASETGYGYTF.

The chain is built from TRBV6-5 and TRBJ2-1; the TRBD1 assignment by TCRdb is unverifiable without DNA. Germline V gene data show CDR1 as MNHEY and CDR2 as SVGAGI. The CDR3 length is 15 residues. The CDR3 loop reads CASSYTGQGANEQFF.

CDR3 protein: CATSDPGTGVYEQYF. The chain has TRBV24-1 and TRBJ2-7; the D call from TCRdb, TRBD1, cannot be confirmed without DNA. This CDR3 spans 15 amino acids. CDR1 and CDR2 (germline): KGHDR, SFDVKD.

This chain connects TRBV5-1 to TRBJ2-4; TCRdb names TRBD1, which stays unverified in the absence of DNA. This CDR3 spans 16 amino acids. Germline values: CDR1 SGHRS, CDR2 YFSETQ. The CDR3 loop reads CASGAGGLRSKNIQYF.

This chain connects TRBV14 to TRBJ2-2. CDR3 length: 15 residues. Germline V lookup: CDR1 SGHDN, CDR2 FVKESK. The CDR3 here is CASSQEPANTGELFF.

CDR3 sequence reads: CASSQDTGAFF. V is TRBV3-1 and J is TRBJ1-1. Germline V gene sequence: CDR1 LGHDT, CDR2 YNNKEL (reference sequence). CDR3 length equals 11 residues.

The V gene is TRBV6-5, the J gene TRBJ2-3; TCRdb's assignment of TRBD1 cannot be checked, as there is no DNA. The CDR3 is 13 amino acids. Looked up from germline, CDR1 is MNHEY and CDR2 is SVGAGI. CDR3 residues: CASTPPGTDTQYF.

The V and J genes are TRBV18 and TRBJ1-5. This CDR3 spans 13 amino acids. CDR1 is KGHSH, CDR2 LQKENI, per germline. This CDR3 reads CASSPGGNQPQHF.

The chain couples TRBV4-3 to TRBJ2-1. The V gene's germline CDR1 is LGHNA and CDR2 YSLEER. The CDR3 length is 16 residues. CDR3 region: CASSQVLEELYNEQFF.

The V gene is TRBV7-3, the J gene TRBJ2-7; TCRdb returns TRBD2, unconfirmable since there is no DNA. This CDR3 contains 14 residues. CDR1 and CDR2 (germline): SGHTA, FQGTGA. CDR3 amino acids: CASSSGTGNYEQYF. The complete variable domain, with remaining parts taken from reference TRBV7-3 and TRBJ2-7, reads GAGVSQTPSNKVTEKGKYVELRCDPISGHTALYWYRQSLGQGPEFLIYFQGTGAADDSGLPNDRFFAVRPEGSVSTLKIQRTERGDSAVYLCASSSGTGNYEQYFGPGTRLTVT.